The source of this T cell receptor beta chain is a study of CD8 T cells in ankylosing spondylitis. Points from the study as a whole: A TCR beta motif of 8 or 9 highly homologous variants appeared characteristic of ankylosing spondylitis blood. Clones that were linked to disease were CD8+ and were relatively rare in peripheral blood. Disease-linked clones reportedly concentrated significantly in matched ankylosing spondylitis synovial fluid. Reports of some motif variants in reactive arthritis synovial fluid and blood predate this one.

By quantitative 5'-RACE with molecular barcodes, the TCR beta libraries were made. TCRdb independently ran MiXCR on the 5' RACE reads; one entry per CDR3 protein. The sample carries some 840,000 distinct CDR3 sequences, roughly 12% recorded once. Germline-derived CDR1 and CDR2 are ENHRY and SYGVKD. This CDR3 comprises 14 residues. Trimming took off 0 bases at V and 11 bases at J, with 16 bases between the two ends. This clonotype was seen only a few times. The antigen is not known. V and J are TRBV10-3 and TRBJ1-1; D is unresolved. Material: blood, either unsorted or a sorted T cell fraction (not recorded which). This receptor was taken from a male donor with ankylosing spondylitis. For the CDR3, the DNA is TGTGCCATCAGTGAGTCTACAGCGACGGAGCTGGCTTTCTTT. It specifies CAISESTATELAFF.